The sequence of this TCR beta chain was determined in a study of regulatory and conventional T cells in RAG deficiency (dated by TCRdb to 2016 to 2017). Regarding the complete study: To compare the diversity and composition of the repertoires of Treg, conventional CD4+ and CD8+ T cells between RAG-deficient patients and healthy controls, the study applied high-throughput TCR beta sequencing.

What the study reported, not specific to this receptor: Shorter CDR3 lengths were found in all patient T-cell subsets, and >85% Treg-Tconv repertoire overlap at nucleotide and amino acid level was observed in Omenn syndrome patients. Rather than being bona fide Treg cells, the sorted CD25-high CD127-low cells in Omenn syndrome patients may represent peripherally activated cells. For some subjects, some analyses of T-cell subsets were not performed. RAG-deficient patients showed markedly lower Shannon entropy and higher Simpson indices than control T-cell subpopulations. Unique TCR beta sequences from Treg cells were roughly 100-fold fewer in Omenn syndrome and CID/AS patients than controls, versus approximately 10-fold for other subsets.

From the cysteine up to the phenylalanine, the CDR3 has a length of 16 residues. Here the CDR3 DNA is all that survives: 48 bases in frame from base 1. V ends up 2 bases short and J 0 bases short, with an unmatched junction base count of 6. CDR1 SGDLS and CDR2 YYNGEE are derived from the germline V gene. The method was the immunoSEQ multiplex PCR assay. Genomic DNA from the sorted T-cell subsets was used to amplify and sequence rearranged TCR beta chain products. The authors' pipeline ran thus. Repertoire diversity of productive TCR beta rearrangements was quantified using Shannon entropy and Simpson indices. Clonal expansion was assessed using the summed frequency of the 100 most abundant productive TCR beta clonotypes among total reads. The TRB repertoires were scored with a self-reactivity index that is based on amino acid usage at CDR3beta positions 6 and 7. Two-way ANOVA was used for repertoire analyses, and Student t or Mann-Whitney tests were used for flow cytometric analyses. This immuneACCESS table, as held by TCRdb, lists in-frame sequences with V and J called but not all clones. Of the missing ones, under half trace to an unresolved V gene in checked studies; the others have no known cause. Clone size and the V and J calls come from that table; the DNA yielded D and trimming. In this sample the table shows around 29,000 clones, roughly 96% of which occur a single time. The ten biggest clones cover approximately 0.17% of the sample.

Conventional CD4+ T cells were purified from blood as CD25-low CD127-high cells before genomic DNA extraction. Repertoire analyses used roughly 8 healthy control donors as the comparison group. On this clone: Its antigen remains unidentified. No quality values exist for individual bases; no much larger clone is one base distant.

This sample also belongs to another study, concerning regulatory T cells. The second study reports: The multiplex PCR used 52 forward TRBV primers and 13 reverse TRBJ primers, with assay-based and computational corrections for amplification bias. Restricted unique TRB V-J pairs and skewed V and J gene usage were observed in patient repertoires, most markedly in regulatory T cells. T-cell receptor beta repertoires of sorted regulatory, conventional CD4+ and CD8+ T cells were compared between CD3G-deficient patients and healthy controls. Peripheral blood mononuclear cells were isolated by Ficoll density separation. Rearranged TRB loci were amplified from genomic DNA by multiplex PCR within the immunoSEQ assay. Sequencing of the TRB amplicons was done on an Illumina HiSeq platform. Custom algorithms error-filtered the raw sequences and aligned the raw sequences to reference gene sequences, after which the immunoSEQ online tools were used for analysis. Productive and nonproductive TRB rearrangement frequencies were evaluated among both unique and total sequences. Groups were compared by t tests, Mann-Whitney tests or two-way ANOVA performed in Prism software.

The chain is made from TRBV9 and TRBJ1-1; the central 8 bases match TRBD1. Sequencing was performed on CD25- CD4+ T cells sorted from blood. The TCR comes from a human donor in good health. The base sequence is TGTGCCAGCAGCGTTTTCACAGGGGGGATGAACACTGAAGCTTTCTTT. It translates to CASSVFTGGMNTEAFF.